This T cell receptor beta chain is drawn from a study of blood T cell repertoires in COVID-19 (dated by TCRdb to between 2020 and 2021). In terms of the full investigation: The collaborator samples originated in the United States, Italy and Spain and spanned the acute and convalescent phases of COVID-19. Where available, HLA class I and class II types were obtained from metadata supplied by the sample provider rather than from assay-based typing. The dataset comprised deeply sampled blood TCRbeta repertoires from subjects exposed to, actively infected with, or recovered from COVID-19. The material from the prospective study consisted of cDNA or gDNA derived from T cells, B-cell-depleted T cells, or PBMCs. The sample metadata nearly always contained a de-identified subject ID, COVID-19 status, age in years and sex. The samples were drawn from two sources: the first 160 participants of the ongoing ImmuneRACE study, and over 1,000 subjects contributed by 6 global collaborators. The repertoires were released in a freely available public database intended as a resource for research on the immune response to SARS-CoV-2. The full study reports these points: Clinical and demographic metadata were provided uncurated, with the amount varying by source and participant.

One collaborating source in Seattle enrolled patients while the patients were actively infected and followed the patients over time throughout the course of disease. Each collaborating institution followed its own protocols to collect whole blood in K2EDTA tubes. For TCRbeta analysis, collaborators shipped samples in one of three forms: frozen whole blood, isolated PBMCs, or DNA extracted from either of those sample types. For CDR1 and CDR2, the germline V gene lists MNHEY and SVGAGI. V ends up 6 bases short and J 10 bases short, with an unmatched junction base count of 10. Reading from cysteine to phenylalanine, the CDR3 counts 15 amino acids. Just the 45-base CDR3 DNA is kept, in frame starting at base 1. Concerning this clone: The specificity of this receptor is unknown. No base qualities exist here, and no much larger clone lies one base off it.

TCRbeta CDR3 regions were amplified from genomic DNA by means of the immunoSEQ Assay, a bias-controlled multiplex PCR. Processing in the source paper ran as follows. The number of nucleated cells in each sample was estimated by amplification of reference gene primers within the assay. Sequence reads were collapsed and filtered to measure the absolute abundance of every unique TCRbeta CDR3 rearrangement. For each sample, productive Simpson clonality was calculated as the square root of Simpson's diversity index across productive rearrangements. This is the immuneACCESS table as TCRdb keeps it, with only in-frame sequences that have V and J called. A part of the clones is gone; compared with another copy, unresolved V genes explain less than half, and the rest is unexplained. That table supplies the V and J calls and clone size; D and trimming were determined from the DNA. The sample table holds around 60,000 clones, of which 72% were seen once. In total, the top ten clones hold around 4.4% of the sample.

The receptor was isolated from a woman in her 70s with COVID-19, enrolled during active disease. The V gene is TRBV6-5 and the J gene is TRBJ1-6; TRBD1 fits 9 bases in the junction. Specimen: peripheral blood. CDR3 reads: CASSLGTGSTSPLHF. The nucleotide sequence is given as TGTGCCAGCAGCCTCGGGACAGGGAGCACGTCACCCCTCCACTTT.